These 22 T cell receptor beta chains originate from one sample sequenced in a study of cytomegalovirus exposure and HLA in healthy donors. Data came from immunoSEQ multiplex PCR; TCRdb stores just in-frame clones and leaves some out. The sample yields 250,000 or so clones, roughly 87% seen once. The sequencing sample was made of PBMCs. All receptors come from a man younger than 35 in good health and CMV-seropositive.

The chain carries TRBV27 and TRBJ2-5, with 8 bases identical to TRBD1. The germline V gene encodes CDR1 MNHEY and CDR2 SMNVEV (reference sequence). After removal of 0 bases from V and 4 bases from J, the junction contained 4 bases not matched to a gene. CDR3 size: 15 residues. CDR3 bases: TGTGCCAGCAGTTTATCAAGGACAGGGTTAGAGACCCAGTACTTC. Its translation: CASSLSRTGLETQYF.

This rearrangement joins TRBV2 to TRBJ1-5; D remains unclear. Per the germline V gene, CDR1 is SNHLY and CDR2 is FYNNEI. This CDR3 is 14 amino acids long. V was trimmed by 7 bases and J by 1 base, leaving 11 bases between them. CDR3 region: CASMVDGSNQPQHF. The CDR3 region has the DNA TGTGCCAGCATGGTCGATGGGAGCAATCAGCCCCAGCATTTT. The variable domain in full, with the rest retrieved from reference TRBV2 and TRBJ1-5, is EPEVTQTPSHQVTQMGQEVILRCVPISNHLYFYWYRQILGQKVEFLVSFYNNEISEKSEIFDDQFSVERPDGSNFTLKIRSTKLEDSAMYFCASMVDGSNQPQHFGDGTRLSIL.

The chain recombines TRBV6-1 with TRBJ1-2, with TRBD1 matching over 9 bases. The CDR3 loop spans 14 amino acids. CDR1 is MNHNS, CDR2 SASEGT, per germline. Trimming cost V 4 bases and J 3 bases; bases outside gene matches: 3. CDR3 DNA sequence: TGTGCCAGCAGTGTACAGGGGGCGGACTATGGCTACACCTTC. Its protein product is CASSVQGADYGYTF.

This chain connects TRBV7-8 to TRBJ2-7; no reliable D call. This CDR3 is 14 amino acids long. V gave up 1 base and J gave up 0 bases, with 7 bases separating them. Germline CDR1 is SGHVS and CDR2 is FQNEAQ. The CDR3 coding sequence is TGTGCCAGCAGCTTAGAGGGAACCTCCTACGAGCAGTACTTC. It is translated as CASSLEGTSYEQYF.

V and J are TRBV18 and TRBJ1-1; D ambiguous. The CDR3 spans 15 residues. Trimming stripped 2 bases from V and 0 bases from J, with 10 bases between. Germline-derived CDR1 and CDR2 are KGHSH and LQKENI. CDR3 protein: CASSPVTVMNTEAFF. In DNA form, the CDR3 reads TGTGCCAGCTCACCAGTAACAGTGATGAACACTGAAGCTTTCTTT.

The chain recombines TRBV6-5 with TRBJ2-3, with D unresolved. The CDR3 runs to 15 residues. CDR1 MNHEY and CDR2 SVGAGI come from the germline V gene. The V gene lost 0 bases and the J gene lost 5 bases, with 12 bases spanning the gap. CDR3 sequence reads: CASSYSITGLDTQYF. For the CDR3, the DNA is TGTGCCAGCAGTTACTCGATCACCGGGCTAGATACGCAGTATTTT.

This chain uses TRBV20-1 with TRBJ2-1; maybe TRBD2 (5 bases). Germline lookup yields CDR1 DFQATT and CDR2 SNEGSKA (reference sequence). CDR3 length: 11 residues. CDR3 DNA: TGCAGCGCCTCCGGGGACAATGAGCAGTTCTTC. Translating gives CSASGDNEQFF.

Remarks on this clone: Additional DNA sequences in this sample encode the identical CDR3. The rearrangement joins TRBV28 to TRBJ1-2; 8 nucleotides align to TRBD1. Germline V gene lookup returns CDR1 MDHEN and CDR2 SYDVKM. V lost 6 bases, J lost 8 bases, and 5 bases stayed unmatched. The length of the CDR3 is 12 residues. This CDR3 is CASSLRGRGYTF. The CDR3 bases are TGTGCCAGCAGCCTCAGGGGGCGAGGCTACACCTTC.

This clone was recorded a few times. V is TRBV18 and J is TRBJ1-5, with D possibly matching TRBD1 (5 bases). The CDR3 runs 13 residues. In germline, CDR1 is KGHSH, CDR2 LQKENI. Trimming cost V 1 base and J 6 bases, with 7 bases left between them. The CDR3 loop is CASSPQQAQPQHF. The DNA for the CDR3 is TGTGCCAGCTCACCACAACAGGCTCAGCCCCAGCATTTT.

CDR3 bases: TGTGCCAGCAGCCAAACGGGGGCCCTTAGTAATGAGCAGTTCTTC. Residues: CASSQTGALSNEQFF. The chain links TRBV4-2 to TRBJ2-1; D is perhaps TRBD1 or TRBD2 (6 bases each). The V gene's germline CDR1 is LGHNA and CDR2 YNFKEQ. This CDR3 is 15 amino acids long. Trimming removed 2 bases from V and 7 bases from J, with 15 bases in between.

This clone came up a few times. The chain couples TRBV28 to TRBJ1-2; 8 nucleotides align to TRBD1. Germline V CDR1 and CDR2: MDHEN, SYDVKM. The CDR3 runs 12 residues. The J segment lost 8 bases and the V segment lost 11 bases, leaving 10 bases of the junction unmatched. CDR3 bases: TGTGCCGGATCGACAGGGGACAACGGCTACACCTTC. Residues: CAGSTGDNGYTF.

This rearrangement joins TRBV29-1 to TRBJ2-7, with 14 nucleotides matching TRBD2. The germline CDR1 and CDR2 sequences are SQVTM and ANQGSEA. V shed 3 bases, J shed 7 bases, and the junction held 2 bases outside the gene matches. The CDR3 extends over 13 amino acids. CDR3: CSVETSGRGEQYF. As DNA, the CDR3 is TGCAGCGTTGAGACTAGCGGGAGGGGAGAGCAGTACTTC.

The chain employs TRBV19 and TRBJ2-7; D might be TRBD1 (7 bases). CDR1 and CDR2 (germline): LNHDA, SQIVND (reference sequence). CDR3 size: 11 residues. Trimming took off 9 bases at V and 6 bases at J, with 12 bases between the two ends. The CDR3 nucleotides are TGTGCCAGCAGGGGGGTGGCCGAGCAGTACTTC. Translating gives CASRGVAEQYF.

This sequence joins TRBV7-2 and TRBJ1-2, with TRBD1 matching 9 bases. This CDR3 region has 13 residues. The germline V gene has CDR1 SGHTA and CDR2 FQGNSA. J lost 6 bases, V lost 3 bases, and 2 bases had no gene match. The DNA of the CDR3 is TGTGCCAGCAGCTTCGGACAGGGGCATGGCTACACCTTC. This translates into CASSFGQGHGYTF.

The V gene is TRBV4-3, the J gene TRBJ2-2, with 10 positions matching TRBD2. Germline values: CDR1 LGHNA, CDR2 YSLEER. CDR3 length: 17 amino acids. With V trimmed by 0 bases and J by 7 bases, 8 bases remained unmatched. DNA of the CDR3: TGCGCCAGCAGCCAAGAACTAAGCGGGAGGGCCTTCGGGGAGCTGTTTTTT. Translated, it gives CASSQELSGRAFGELFF.

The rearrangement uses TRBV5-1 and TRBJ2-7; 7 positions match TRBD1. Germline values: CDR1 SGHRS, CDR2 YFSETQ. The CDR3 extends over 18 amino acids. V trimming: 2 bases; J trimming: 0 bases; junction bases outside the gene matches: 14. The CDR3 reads CASSFPGNRTGYSYEQYF. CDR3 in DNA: TGCGCCAGCAGCTTTCCTGGTAATAGGACAGGATACTCCTACGAGCAGTACTTC. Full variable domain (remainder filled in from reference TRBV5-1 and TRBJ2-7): KAGVTQTPRYLIKTRGQQVTLSCSPISGHRSVSWYQQTPGQGLQFLFEYFSETQRNKGNFPGRFSGRQFSNSRSEMNVSTLELGDSALYLCASSFPGNRTGYSYEQYFGPGTRLTVT.

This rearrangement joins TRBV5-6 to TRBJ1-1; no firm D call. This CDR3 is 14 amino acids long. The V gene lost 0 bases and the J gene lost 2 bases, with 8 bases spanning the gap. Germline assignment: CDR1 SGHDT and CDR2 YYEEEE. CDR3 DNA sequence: TGTGCCAGCAGCTTGGACATTTACAACACTGAAGCTTTCTTT. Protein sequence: CASSLDIYNTEAFF.

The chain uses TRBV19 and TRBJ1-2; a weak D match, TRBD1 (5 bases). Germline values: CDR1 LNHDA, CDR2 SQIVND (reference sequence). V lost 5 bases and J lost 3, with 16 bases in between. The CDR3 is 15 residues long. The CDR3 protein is CASSRLGEGHYGYTF. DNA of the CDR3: TGTGCCAGTAGTCGACTCGGTGAGGGGCACTATGGCTACACCTTC.

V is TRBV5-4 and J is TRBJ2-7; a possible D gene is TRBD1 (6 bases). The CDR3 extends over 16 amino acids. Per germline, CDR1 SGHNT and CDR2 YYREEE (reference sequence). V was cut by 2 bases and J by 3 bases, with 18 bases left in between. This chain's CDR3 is CASSFSGTQSLYEQYF. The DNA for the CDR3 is TGTGCCAGCAGCTTTTCCGGGACACAATCCCTCTACGAGCAGTACTTC.

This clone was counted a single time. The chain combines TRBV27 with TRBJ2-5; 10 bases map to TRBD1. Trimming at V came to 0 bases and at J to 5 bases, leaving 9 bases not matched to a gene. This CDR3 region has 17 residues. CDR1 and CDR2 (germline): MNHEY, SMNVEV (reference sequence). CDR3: CASSLSPRQGALETQYF. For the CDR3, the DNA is TGTGCCAGCAGTTTATCCCCCAGACAGGGGGCTTTGGAGACCCAGTACTTC.

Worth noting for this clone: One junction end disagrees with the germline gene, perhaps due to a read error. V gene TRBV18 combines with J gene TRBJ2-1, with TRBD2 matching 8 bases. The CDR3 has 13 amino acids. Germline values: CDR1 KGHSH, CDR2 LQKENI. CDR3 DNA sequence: TGTGCCAGCTCACCAGGGGGCGGGAGGCCCCATCTCTTC. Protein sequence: CASSPGGGRPHLF.

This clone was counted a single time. The CDR3 coding sequence is TGCGCCAGCAGCTTGAGCGGTCTCGAGCAGTACTTC. It is translated as CASSLSGLEQYF. The chain is built from TRBV5-1 and TRBJ2-7; TRBD2 is a possible D gene (5 bases). V lost 1 base to trimming and J lost 6 bases, with 8 bases between them. Germline assignment: CDR1 SGHRS and CDR2 YFSETQ. The CDR3 runs 12 residues.